The entry below gives a single T cell receptor beta chain sequence along with its context. The entry originates in a study of blood T cell repertoires in COVID-19. The wider study: Researchers got acute and convalescent COVID-19 samples from the United States, Italy and Spain. T cells, B-cell-depleted T cells, or PBMCs supplied cDNA or gDNA.

The CDR3 consists of 12 residues. Trimming took 10 bases from V and 0 from J, leaving 6 bases between them. Germline CDR1 is MNHEY and CDR2 is SVGAGI. The data were produced by immunoSEQ multiplex PCR, yet TCRdb's version contains in-frame clones alone and is incomplete. The sample contains 200,000 to 250,000 clones, around 84% of which appear only once. V is TRBV6-5 and J is TRBJ1-4; maybe TRBD1 (5 bases). The receptor was isolated from a man aged 55 to 70 with acute or convalescent COVID-19. Sequencing was done on a sample of peripheral blood. In DNA, the CDR3 is TGTGCCACAGGGTCAACTAATGAAAAACTGTTTTTT. Translating it yields CATGSTNEKLFF.